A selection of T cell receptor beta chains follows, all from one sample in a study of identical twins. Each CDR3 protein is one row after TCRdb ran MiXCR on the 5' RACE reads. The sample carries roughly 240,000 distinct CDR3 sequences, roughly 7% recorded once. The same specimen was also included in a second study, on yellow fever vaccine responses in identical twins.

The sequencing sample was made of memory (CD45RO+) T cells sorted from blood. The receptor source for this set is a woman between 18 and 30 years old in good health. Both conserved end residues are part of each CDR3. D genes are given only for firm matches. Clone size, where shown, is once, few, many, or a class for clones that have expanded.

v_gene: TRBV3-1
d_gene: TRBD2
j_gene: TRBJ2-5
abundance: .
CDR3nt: TGTGCCAGCAGCCAAAGAGCGGGGAAAGAGACCCAGTACTTC
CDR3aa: CASSQRAGKETQYF

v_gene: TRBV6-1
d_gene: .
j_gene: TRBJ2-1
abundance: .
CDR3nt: TGTGCCAGCACTAGGGCGGACAGCTCCTACAATGAGCAGTTCTTC
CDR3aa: CASTRADSSYNEQFF

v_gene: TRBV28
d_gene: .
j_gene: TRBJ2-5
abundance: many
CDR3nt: TGTGCCAGCAGCCGCCTCCAGGGTCCTCAGTACTTC
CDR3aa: CASSRLQGPQYF

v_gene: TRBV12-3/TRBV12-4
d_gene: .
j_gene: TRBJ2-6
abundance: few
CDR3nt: TGTGCCAGCAGTCCTCGTTGGACCAGGGGAACCGACGGGGCCAACGTCCTGACTTTC
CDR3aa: CASSPRWTRGTDGANVLTF

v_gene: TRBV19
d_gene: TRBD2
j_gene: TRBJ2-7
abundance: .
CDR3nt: TGTGCCAGGACTAGCGGGAGGGCCGTTTACGAGCAGTACTTC
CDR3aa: CARTSGRAVYEQYF

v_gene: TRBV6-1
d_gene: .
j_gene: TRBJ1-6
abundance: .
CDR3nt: TGTGCCAGCAGCCCGACTAGGAACCACTATAATTCACCCCTCCACTTT
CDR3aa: CASSPTRNHYNSPLHF

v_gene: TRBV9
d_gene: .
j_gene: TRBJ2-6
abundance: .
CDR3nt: TGTGCCAGCAGCGTAGGAGGGGCGGGAGGGGCCAACGTCCTGACTTTC
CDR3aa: CASSVGGAGGANVLTF

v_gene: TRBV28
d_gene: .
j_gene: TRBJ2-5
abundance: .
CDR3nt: TGTGCCAGCAGTTTTTCCCGGTCAGTTCAAGAGACCCAGTACTTC
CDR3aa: CASSFSRSVQETQYF

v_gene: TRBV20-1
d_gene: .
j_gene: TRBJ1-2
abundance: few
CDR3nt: TGCAGTGCTTCCCCGGGACGGAACTATGGCTACACCTTC
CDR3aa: CSASPGRNYGYTF

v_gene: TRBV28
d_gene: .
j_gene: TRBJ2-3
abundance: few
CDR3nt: TGTGCCAGCAGACCTCTCCCCGCGGGGGGACAGTTTTATACGCAGTATTTT
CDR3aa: CASRPLPAGGQFYTQYF

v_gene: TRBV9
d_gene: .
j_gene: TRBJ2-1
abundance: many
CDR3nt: TGTGCCAGCAGCCCACGAAGCCTCGGTAGTAATGAGCAGTTCTTC
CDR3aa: CASSPRSLGSNEQFF

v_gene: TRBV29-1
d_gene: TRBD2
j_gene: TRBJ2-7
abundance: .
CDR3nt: TGCAGCGTTCAAGGATCGGCGGGGGGCACTAGCTACGAGCAGTACTTC
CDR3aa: CSVQGSAGGTSYEQYF

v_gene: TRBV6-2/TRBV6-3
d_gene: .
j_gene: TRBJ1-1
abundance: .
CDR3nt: TGTGCCAGCAGTTCTAGGAGGTTTGAAGCTTTCTTT
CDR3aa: CASSSRRFEAFF

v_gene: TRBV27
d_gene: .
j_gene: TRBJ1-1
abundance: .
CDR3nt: TGTGCCAGCAGTTATGGGAGGGAGAGGAGCACTGAAGCTTTCTTT
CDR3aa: CASSYGRERSTEAFF

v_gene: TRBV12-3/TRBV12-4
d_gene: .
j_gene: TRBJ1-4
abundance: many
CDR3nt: TGTGCCAGCAGTTTAGCGCTAACGACAGGAACTAATGAAAAACTGTTTTTT
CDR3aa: CASSLALTTGTNEKLFF

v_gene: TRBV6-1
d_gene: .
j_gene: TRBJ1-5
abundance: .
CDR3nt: TGTGCCAGCAGTGACAGGGAGGGTTATCAGCCCCAGCATTTT
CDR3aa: CASSDREGYQPQHF

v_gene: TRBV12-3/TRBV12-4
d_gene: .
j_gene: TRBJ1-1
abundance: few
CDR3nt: TGTGCCAGCAGTCCGCACGGTAACACTGAAGCTTTCTTT
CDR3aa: CASSPHGNTEAFF

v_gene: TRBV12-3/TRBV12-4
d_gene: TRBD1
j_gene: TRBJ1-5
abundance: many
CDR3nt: TGTGCCAGCAGGGGACAGGGGAAGGATCAGCCCCAGCATTTT
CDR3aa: CASRGQGKDQPQHF

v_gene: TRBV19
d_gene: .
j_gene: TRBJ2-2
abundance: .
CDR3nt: TGTGCCAGTAGTAAGAACCCGTTAGGCAACACCGGGGAGCTGTTTTTT
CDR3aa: CASSKNPLGNTGELFF

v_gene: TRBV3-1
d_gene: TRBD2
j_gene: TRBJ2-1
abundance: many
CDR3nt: TGTGCCAGCCGGACCTCTAGCGGGGGACACAATGAGCAGTTCTTC
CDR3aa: CASRTSSGGHNEQFF

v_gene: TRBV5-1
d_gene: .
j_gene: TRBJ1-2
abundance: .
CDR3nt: TGCGCCAGCAGCTTGGAATCTCACCAGGGCCGCTACACCTTC
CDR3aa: CASSLESHQGRYTF

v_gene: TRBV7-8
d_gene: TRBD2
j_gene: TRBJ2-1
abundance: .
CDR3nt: TGTGCCAGCAGCACAGGCGGGGGGTCGGGGTACAATGAGCAGTTCTTC
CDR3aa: CASSTGGGSGYNEQFF

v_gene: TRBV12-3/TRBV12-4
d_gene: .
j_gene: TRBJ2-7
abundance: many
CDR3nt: TGTGCCAGCAGTTTCGATCGGCTCGAGCAGTACTTC
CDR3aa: CASSFDRLEQYF

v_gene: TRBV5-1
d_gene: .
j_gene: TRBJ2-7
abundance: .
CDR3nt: TGCGCCAGCAGCCCATTTGCCAGGGAGGTTCGCTCCTACGAGCAGTACTTC
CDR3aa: CASSPFAREVRSYEQYF

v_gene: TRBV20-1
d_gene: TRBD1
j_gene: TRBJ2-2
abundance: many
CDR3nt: TGCAGTGCCAGGGACAGGGGGAACACCGGGGAGCTGTTTTTT
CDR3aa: CSARDRGNTGELFF

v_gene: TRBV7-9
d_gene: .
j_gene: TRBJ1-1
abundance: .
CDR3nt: TGTGCCAGCAGCTTACAGGGTCGCGACACTGAAGCTTTCTTT
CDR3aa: CASSLQGRDTEAFF

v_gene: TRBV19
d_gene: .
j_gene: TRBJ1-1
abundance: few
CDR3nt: TGTGCCAGTACCCGATTAGAGTCACCCACTGAAGCTTTCTTT
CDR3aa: CASTRLESPTEAFF

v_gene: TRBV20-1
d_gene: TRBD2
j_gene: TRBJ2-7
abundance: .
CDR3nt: TGCAGTGCTGGGAGCGGGAGTCGGTACGAGCAGTACTTC
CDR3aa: CSAGSGSRYEQYF

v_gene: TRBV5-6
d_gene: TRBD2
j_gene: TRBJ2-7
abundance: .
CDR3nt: TGTGCCAGCAGCCTAGCGGGAGGACGCGCTAGCGAGCAGTACTTC
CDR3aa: CASSLAGGRASEQYF

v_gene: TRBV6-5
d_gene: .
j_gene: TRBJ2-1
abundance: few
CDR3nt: TGTGCCAGCAGTTACTCGTGGGACGGCGATGAGCAGTTCTTC
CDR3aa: CASSYSWDGDEQFF

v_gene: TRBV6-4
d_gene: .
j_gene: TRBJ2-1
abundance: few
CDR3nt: TGTGCCAGCAGTGTCTTACAGTACAATGAGCAGTTCTTC
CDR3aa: CASSVLQYNEQFF

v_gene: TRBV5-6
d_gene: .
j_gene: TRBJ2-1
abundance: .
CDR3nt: TGTGCCAGCAGCCCCGGCGGTAAGGGGATTCGGCGGGTCAATGAGCAGTTCTTC
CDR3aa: CASSPGGKGIRRVNEQFF

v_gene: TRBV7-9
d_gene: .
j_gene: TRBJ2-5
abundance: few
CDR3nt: TGTGCCAGCAGACCATTAGAGACCCAGTACTTC
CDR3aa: CASRPLETQYF

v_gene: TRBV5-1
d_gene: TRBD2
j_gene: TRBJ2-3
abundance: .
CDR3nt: TGCGCCAGCAGCTGGGGGCGGGAGGCCCGCACAGATACGCAGTATTTT
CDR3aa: CASSWGREARTDTQYF

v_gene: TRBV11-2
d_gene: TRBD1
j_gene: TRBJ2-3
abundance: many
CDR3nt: TGTGCCAGCAGCTGGCAGGGGGTATTCAGTACGCAGTATTTT
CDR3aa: CASSWQGVFSTQYF